This T cell receptor (beta chain) was sequenced in a study of blood T cell repertoires in COVID-19. Overall study: Sites across the United States, Italy and Spain contributed samples from acute and convalescent COVID-19. Nucleic acid was either cDNA or gDNA, and it came from T cells, B-cell-depleted T cells, or PBMCs.

Per the authors' pipeline: Counts of nucleated cells, estimated from reference gene primer amplification, were obtained. The assay was immunoSEQ multiplex PCR, and TCRdb's table has in-frame clones only and misses some. That table is the source of V, J and clone size, and D and trimming were worked out from the DNA. This table holds 200,000 to 250,000 clones, nearly 90% found once. The CDR3 spans 13 residues. Germline V gene lookup returns CDR1 PRHDT and CDR2 FYEKMQ (reference sequence). Deletions cut 2 bases from V and 3 bases from J, with 7 bases between. The chain couples TRBV13 to TRBJ2-5; D is unresolved. This sequence originates from a woman between 18 and 29 years old who had recovered from COVID-19. Material: peripheral blood. CDR3: CASSLFSEETQYF. DNA of the CDR3: TGTGCCAGCAGCTTATTCTCAGAAGAGACCCAGTACTTC.